Listed here are 4 T cell receptor beta chains from one sample, sequenced in a study of OX40 agonist ivuxolimab in advanced cancers. Only in-frame clones appear in the TCRdb table, and some are missing; sequencing was by immunoSEQ multiplex PCR. The sample holds about 50,000 clones, about 81% seen once. The sample was CD4+ or CD8+ T cells sorted from blood, taken in a trial of the OX40 agonist ivuxolimab. The source is an adult with an advanced solid tumor such as melanoma, head and neck, liver or kidney cancer.

This clone appeared once. The chain employs TRBV18 and TRBJ2-2; D not certain. The V end was cut by 3 bases, the J end by 1 base, with 3 bases between. This CDR3 contains 13 residues. Germline lookup yields CDR1 KGHSH and CDR2 LQKENI. The CDR3 DNA follows: TGTGCCAGCTCACCCAGGAACACCGGGGAGCTGTTTTTT. Translating gives CASSPRNTGELFF.

V is TRBV6-6 and J is TRBJ2-1, with 7 nucleotides matching TRBD1. This CDR3 contains 15 residues. The V gene's germline CDR1 is MNHNY and CDR2 SVGAGI (reference sequence). After removal of 2 bases from V and 2 bases from J, the junction contained 3 bases not matched to a gene. The CDR3 is CASSYRQGAYNEQFF. The CDR3 nucleotides are TGTGCCAGCAGTTACCGACAGGGAGCCTACAATGAGCAGTTCTTC.

This chain joins TRBV6-5 and TRBJ2-5, with a weak D call TRBD2 (6 bases). CDR1 and CDR2 from the germline V gene are MNHEY and SVGAGI. This CDR3 is built from 13 residues. The ends were cut back, 6 bases at V and 5 bases at J, with 13 bases in the middle. The CDR3 region has the DNA TGTGCCAGCAGGGTACTAGGAGGGGAGACCCAGTACTTC. It codes for CASRVLGGETQYF.

This clone occurred a few times. The chain recombines TRBV6-1 with TRBJ1-5; D not certain. Germline CDR1 is MNHNS and CDR2 is SASEGT. CDR3 length equals 13 residues. V lost 5 bases and J 6 bases, leaving 11 bases between the germline ends. The CDR3: CASSIRVSQPQHF. The DNA for the CDR3 is TGTGCCAGCAGTATTAGAGTGAGTCAGCCCCAGCATTTT.